One and the same sample provided the 5 T cell receptor beta chains below, sequenced in a study of Ad26.COV2.S vaccination and SARS-CoV-2 variants. TCRdb's copy holds only in-frame clones and misses some; the assay was immunoSEQ multiplex PCR. The data contain about 180,000 clones, roughly nine tenths of them singletons. The sequencing used peripheral blood, collected after recovery from COVID-19. All receptors come from a human donor who had recovered from COVID-19.

The chain carries TRBV14 and TRBJ1-2; TRBD1 might be the D (6 bases). Between the trimmed V and J ends, which lost 3 bases and 4 bases, there was a span of 12 bases. The CDR3 loop spans 14 amino acids. CDR1 is SGHDN, CDR2 FVKESK, per germline. CDR3 sequence reads: CASSHLSRGYGYTF. The CDR3 bases are TGTGCCAGCAGCCACCTCTCCAGGGGCTATGGCTACACCTTC.

J is TRBJ2-1 and V is TRBV9; 8 positions match TRBD2. V was clipped by 4 bases and J by 7 bases; unmatched bases: 13. Germline assignment: CDR1 SGDLS and CDR2 YYNGEE. This CDR3 has 16 residues. The CDR3 sequence: CASSPTSPGLGNEQFF. The CDR3, as DNA: TGTGCCAGCAGCCCAACTTCCCCGGGACTAGGGAATGAGCAGTTCTTC.

This clone was detected once. The chain recombines TRBV6-5 with TRBJ2-7; tentatively, D is TRBD2 (6 bases). V was cut by 8 bases and J by 0 bases, with 11 bases left in between. The V gene's germline CDR1 is MNHEY and CDR2 SVGAGI. The CDR3 is 13 amino acids. CDR3 sequence (DNA): TGTGCCAGCCTCCCCGGGAGCTCCTACGAGCAGTACTTC. This gives the protein CASLPGSSYEQYF.

This chain connects TRBV19 to TRBJ2-5; the D gene is possibly TRBD1 (6 bases). This CDR3 spans 14 amino acids. Germline values: CDR1 LNHDA, CDR2 SQIVND (reference sequence). Deletions cut 4 bases from V and 1 base from J, with 10 bases between. CDR3 in amino acids: CASSRQGPQETQYF. For the CDR3, the DNA is TGTGCCAGTAGTAGGCAGGGGCCCCAAGAGACCCAGTACTTC.

The chain joins TRBV9 to TRBJ2-5; D is possibly TRBD2 (5 bases). This CDR3 is built from 13 residues. Germline V CDR1 and CDR2: SGDLS, YYNGEE. Deletions cut 4 bases from V and 5 bases from J, with 12 bases between. The DNA for the CDR3 is TGTGCCAGCAGCCTCAACCCGGGGGAGACCCAGTACTTC. This gives the protein CASSLNPGETQYF.